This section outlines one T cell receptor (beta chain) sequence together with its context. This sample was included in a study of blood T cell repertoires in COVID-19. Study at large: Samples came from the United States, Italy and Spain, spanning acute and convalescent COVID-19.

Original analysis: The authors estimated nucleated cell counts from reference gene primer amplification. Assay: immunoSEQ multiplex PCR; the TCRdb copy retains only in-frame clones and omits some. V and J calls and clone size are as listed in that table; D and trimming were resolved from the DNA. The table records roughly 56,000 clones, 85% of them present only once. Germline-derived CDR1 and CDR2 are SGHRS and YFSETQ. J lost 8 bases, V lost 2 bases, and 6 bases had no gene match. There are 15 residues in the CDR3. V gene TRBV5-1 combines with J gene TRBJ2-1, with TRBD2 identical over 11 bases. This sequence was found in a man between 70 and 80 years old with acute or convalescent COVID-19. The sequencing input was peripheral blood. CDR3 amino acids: CASSFRSSGGYEQFF. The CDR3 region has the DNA TGCGCCAGCAGCTTTCGGTCTAGCGGGGGGTATGAGCAGTTCTTC. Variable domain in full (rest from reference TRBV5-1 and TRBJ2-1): KAGVTQTPRYLIKTRGQQVTLSCSPISGHRSVSWYQQTPGQGLQFLFEYFSETQRNKGNFPGRFSGRQFSNSRSEMNVSTLELGDSALYLCASSFRSSGGYEQFFGPGTRLTVL.